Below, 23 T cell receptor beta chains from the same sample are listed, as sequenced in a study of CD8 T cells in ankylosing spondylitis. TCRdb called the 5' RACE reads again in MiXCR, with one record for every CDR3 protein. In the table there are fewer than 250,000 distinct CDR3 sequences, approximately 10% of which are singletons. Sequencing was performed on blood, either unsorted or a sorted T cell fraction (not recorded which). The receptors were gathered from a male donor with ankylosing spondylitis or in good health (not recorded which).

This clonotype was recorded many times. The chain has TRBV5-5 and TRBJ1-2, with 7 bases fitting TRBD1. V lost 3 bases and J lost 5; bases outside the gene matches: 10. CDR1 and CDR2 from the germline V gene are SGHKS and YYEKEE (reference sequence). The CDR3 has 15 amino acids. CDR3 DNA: TGTGCCAGCAGCTCCACAGGGGAGTCCCGATATGGCTACACCTTC. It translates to CASSSTGESRYGYTF.

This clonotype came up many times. The CDR3: CASSLITDLGPQHF. The CDR3 nucleotides read TGCGCCAGCAGCTTGATTACAGACCTAGGGCCCCAGCATTTT. The chain carries TRBV5-1 and TRBJ1-5; the D is unclear. The CDR3 loop spans 14 amino acids. V shed 1 base and J shed 9 bases, with 14 bases lying between them. Germline assignment: CDR1 SGHRS and CDR2 YFSETQ.

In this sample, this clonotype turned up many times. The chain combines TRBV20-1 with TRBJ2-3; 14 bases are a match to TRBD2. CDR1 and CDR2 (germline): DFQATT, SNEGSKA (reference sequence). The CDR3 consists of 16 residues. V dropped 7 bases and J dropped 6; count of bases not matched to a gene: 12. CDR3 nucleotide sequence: TGCAGTGTTCCCCCCCGGACTAGCGGGGGGAGGGATACGCAGTATTTT. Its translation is CSVPPRTSGGRDTQYF.

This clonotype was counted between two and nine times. DNA of the CDR3: TGTGCCAGCAGCTTGGAGGTTCGCGGCGAGCAGTACTTC. Amino acids: CASSLEVRGEQYF. The chain uses TRBV5-5 and TRBJ2-7; D gene uncertain. Germline loops: CDR1 SGHKS, CDR2 YYEKEE (reference sequence). The CDR3 covers 13 residues. V lost 0 bases to trimming and J lost 6 bases, with 10 bases between them.

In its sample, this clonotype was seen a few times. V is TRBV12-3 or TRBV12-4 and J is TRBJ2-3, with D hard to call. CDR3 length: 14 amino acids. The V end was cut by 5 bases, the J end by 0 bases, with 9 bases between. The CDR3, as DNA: TGTGCCAGCAGTCAGACTGGGAGCACAGATACGCAGTATTTT. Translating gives CASSQTGSTDTQYF.

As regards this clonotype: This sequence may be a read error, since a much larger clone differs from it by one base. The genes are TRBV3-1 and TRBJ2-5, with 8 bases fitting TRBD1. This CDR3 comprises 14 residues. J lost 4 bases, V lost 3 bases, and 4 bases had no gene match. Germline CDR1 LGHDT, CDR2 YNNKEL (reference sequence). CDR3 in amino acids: CASSHAGGVETQYF. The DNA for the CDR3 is TGTGCCAGCAGCCATGCAGGGGGCGTAGAGACCCAGTACTTC.

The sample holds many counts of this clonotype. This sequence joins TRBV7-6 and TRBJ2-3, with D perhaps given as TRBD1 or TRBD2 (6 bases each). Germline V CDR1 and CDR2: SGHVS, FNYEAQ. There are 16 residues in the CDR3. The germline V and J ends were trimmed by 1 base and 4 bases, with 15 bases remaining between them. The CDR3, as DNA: TGTGCCAGCAGCTTAGGTGGCCCCGGGGGCTCAGATACGCAGTATTTT. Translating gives CASSLGGPGGSDTQYF.

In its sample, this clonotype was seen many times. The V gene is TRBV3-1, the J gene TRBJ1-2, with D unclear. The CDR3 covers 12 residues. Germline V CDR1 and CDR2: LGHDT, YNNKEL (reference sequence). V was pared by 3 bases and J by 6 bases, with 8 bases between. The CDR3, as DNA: TGTGCCAGCAGCCAGCGTGAGGATGGCTACACCTTC. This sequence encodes CASSQREDGYTF.

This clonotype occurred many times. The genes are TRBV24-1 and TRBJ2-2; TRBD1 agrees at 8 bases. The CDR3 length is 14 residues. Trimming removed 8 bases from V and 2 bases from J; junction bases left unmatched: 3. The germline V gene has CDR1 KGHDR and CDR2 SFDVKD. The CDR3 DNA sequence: TGTGCCACCATGGGGACAGGCAACACCGGGGAGCTGTTTTTT. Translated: CATMGTGNTGELFF.

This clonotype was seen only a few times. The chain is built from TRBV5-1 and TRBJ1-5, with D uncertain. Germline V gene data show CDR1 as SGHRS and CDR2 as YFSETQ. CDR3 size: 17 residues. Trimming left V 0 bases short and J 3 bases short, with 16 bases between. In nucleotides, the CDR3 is TGCGCCAGCAGCTTGGGCGGTCGGGGAGACCTCAATCAGCCCCAGCATTTT. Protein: CASSLGGRGDLNQPQHF.

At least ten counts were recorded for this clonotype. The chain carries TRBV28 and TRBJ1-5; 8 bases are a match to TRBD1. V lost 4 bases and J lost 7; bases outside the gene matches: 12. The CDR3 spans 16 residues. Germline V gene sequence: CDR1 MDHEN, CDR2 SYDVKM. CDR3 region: CASSSLSEDRVQPQHF. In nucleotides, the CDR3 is TGTGCCAGCAGTTCTCTCTCCGAGGACAGGGTGCAGCCCCAGCATTTT.

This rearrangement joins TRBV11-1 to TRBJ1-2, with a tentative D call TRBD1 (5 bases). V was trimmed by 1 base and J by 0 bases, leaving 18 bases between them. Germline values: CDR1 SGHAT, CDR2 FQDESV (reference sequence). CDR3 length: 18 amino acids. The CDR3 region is CASSLVSGLDTTNYGYTF. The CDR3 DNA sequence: TGTGCCAGCAGCTTAGTGAGTGGTTTGGACACCACTAACTATGGCTACACCTTC.

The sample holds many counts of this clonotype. This CDR3 is CSALTSGGPNEQFF. CDR3 in DNA: TGCAGTGCTCTGACTAGCGGGGGGCCAAATGAGCAGTTCTTC. The rearrangement uses TRBV20-1 and TRBJ2-1, with 13 nucleotides matching TRBD2. The germline V gene encodes CDR1 DFQATT and CDR2 SNEGSKA (reference sequence). The CDR3 totals 14 residues. The trim removed 5 bases at V and 7 bases at J, leaving 5 bases unmatched.

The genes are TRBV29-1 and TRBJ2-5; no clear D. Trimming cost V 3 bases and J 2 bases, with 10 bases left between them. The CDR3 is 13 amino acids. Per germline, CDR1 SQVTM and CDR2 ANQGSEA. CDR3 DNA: TGCAGCGTTGACACGTCGGCTCAAGAGACCCAGTACTTC. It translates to CSVDTSAQETQYF. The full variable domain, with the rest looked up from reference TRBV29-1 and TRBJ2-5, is SAVISQKPSRDICQRGTSLTIQCQVDSQVTMMFWYRQQPGQSLTLIATANQGSEATYESGFVIDKFPISRPNLTFSTLTVSNMSPEDSSIYLCSVDTSAQETQYFGPGTRLLVL.

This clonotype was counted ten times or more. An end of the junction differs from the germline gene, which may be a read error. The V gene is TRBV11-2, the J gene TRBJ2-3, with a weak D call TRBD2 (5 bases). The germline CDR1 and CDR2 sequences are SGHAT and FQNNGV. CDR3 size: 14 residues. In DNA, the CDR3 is TGTGCCAGCAGCTTAGATTTTCAAGCGGCCCTCTTTCGTTTT. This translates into CASSLDFQAALFRF.

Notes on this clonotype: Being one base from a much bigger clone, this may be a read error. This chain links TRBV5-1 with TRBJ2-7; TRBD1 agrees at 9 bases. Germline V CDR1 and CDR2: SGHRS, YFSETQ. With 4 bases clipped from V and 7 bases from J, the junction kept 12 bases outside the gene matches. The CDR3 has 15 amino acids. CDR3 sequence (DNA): TGCGCCAGCAGCGGTCCGGGACAGGGAGCGAAAGAGCAGTACTTC. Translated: CASSGPGQGAKEQYF. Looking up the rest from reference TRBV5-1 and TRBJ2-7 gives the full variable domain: KAGVTQTPRYLIKTRGQQVTLSCSPISGHRSVSWYQQTPGQGLQFLFEYFSETQRNKGNFPGRFSGRQFSNSRSEMNVSTLELGDSALYLCASSGPGQGAKEQYFGPGTRLTVT.

CDR3 nucleotide sequence: TGTGCCAGCTCCGGCGGGTCGGGGGCTGGGGAAAAACTGTTTTTT. It is translated as CASSGGSGAGEKLFF. This sequence joins TRBV2 and TRBJ1-4; TRBD1 is a possible D gene (6 bases). The CDR3 length is 15 residues. V lost 8 bases and J 8 bases, leaving 21 bases between the germline ends. CDR1 is SNHLY and CDR2 is FYNNEI in the germline V gene.

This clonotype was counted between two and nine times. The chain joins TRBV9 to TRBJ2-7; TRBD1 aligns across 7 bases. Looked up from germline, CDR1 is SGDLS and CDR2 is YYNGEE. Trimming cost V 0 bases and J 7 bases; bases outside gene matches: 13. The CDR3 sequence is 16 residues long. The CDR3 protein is CASSVARTGGIQEQYF. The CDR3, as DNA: TGTGCCAGCAGCGTAGCGAGGACAGGTGGAATTCAGGAGCAGTACTTC.

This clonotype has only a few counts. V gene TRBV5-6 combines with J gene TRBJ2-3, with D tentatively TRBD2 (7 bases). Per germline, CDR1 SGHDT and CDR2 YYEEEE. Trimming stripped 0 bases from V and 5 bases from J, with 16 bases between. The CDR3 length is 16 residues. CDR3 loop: CASSLGGGGRKDTQYF. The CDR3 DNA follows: TGTGCCAGCAGCTTGGGGGGGGGCGGTAGGAAAGATACGCAGTATTTT.

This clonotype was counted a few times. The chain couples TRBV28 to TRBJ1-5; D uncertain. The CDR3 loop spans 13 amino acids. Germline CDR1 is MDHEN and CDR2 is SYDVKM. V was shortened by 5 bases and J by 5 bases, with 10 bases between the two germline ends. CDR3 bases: TGTGCCAGCAGTCCTGGGAGACATCAGCCCCAGCATTTT. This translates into CASSPGRHQPQHF.

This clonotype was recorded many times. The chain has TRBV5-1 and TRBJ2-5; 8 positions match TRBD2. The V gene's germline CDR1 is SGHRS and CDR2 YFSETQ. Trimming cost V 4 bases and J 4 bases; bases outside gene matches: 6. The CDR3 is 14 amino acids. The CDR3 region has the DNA TGCGCCAGCAGCCCGGGGGGGCCGGGAGAGACCCAGTACTTC. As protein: CASSPGGPGETQYF.

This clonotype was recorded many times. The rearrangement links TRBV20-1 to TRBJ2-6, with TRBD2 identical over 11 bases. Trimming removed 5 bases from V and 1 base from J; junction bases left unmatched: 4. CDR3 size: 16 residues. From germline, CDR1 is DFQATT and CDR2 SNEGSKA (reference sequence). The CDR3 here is CSALAGGLSGANVLTF. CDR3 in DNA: TGCAGTGCTTTAGCGGGGGGGCTTTCTGGGGCCAACGTCCTGACTTTC.

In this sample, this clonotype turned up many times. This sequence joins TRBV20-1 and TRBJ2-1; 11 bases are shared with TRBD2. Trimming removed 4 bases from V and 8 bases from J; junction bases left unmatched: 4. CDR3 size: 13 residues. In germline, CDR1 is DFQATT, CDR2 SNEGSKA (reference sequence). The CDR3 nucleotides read TGCAGTGCTACACTAGCGGGGGTCTATGAGCAGTTCTTC. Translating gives CSATLAGVYEQFF.